Given below is one T cell receptor (beta chain) in context. The repertoire was sequenced with immunoSEQ multiplex PCR; TCRdb's copy has only in-frame clones and lacks some. The table shows 250,000 to 300,000 clones, with around 93% occurring only once. The CDR3 sequence is 15 residues long. Germline-derived CDR1 and CDR2 are LGHNA and YSLEER. V was pared by 0 bases and J by 9 bases, with 15 bases between. These data come from a study of T cell responses to AZD1222 COVID-19 vaccine. The chain couples TRBV4-3 to TRBJ1-5, with D maybe TRBD1 (5 bases). The sample in question was peripheral blood, obtained 28 days after the second AZD1222 dose. This receptor was identified in an adult who received the AZD1222 COVID-19 vaccine. The CDR3 here is CASSQEGRDHRPQHF. For the CDR3, the DNA is TGCGCCAGCAGCCAAGAAGGGCGGGACCATCGGCCCCAGCATTTT.